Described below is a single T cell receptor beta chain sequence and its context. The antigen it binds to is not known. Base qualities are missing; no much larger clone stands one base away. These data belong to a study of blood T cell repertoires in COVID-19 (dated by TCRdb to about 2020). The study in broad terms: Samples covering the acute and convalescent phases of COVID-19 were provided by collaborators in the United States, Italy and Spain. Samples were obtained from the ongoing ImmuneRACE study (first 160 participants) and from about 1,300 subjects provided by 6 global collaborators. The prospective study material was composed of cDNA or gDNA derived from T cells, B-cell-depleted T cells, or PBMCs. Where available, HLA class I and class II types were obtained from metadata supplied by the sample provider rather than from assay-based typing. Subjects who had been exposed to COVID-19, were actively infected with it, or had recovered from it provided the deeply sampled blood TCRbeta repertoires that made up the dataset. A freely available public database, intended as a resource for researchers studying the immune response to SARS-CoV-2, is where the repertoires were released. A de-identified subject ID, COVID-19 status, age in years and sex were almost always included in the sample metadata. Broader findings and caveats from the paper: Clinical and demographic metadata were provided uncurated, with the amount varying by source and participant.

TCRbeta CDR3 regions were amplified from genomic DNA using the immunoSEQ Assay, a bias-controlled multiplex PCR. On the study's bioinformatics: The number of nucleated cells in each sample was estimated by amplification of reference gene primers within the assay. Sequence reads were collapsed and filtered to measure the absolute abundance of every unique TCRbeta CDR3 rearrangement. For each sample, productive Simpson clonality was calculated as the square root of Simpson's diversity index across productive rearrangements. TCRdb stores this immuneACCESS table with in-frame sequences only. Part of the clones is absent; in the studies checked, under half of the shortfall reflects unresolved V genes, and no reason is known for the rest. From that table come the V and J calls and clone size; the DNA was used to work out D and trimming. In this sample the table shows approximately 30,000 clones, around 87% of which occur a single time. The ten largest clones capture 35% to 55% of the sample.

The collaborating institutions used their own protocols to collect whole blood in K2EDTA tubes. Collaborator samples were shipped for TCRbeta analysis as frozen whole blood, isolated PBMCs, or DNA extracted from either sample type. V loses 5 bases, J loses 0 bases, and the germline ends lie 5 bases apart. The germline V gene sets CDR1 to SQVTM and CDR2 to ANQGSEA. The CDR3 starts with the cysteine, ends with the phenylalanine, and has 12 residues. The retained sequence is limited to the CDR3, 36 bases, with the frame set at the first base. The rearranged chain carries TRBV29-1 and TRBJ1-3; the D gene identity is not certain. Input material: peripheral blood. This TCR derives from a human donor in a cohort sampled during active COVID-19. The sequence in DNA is TGCAGCGTTATGAGCTCTGGAAACACCATATATTTT. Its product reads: CSVMSSGNTIYF.